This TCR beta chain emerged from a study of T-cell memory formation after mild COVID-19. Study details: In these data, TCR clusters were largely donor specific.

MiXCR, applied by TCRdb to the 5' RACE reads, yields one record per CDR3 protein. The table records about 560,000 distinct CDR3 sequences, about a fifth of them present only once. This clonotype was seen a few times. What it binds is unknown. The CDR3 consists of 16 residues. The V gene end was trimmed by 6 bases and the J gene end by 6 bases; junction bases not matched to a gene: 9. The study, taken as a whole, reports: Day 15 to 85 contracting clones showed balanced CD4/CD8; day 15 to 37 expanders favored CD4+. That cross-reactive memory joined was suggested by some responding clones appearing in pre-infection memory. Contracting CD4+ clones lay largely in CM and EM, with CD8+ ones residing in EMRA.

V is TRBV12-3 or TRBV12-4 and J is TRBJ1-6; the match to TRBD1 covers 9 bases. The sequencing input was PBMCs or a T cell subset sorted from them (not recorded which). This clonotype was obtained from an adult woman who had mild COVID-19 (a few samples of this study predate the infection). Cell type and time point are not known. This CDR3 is CASSRGTGILNSPLHF. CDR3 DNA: TGTGCCAGCAGCCGAGGGACAGGGATTCTTAATTCACCCCTCCACTTT.